A single T cell receptor (beta chain) is shown here with its context. This record comes from a study of T cell responses to AZD1222 COVID-19 vaccine. The CDR3 runs 13 residues. From germline, CDR1 is MNHEY and CDR2 SMNVEV (reference sequence). V was pared by 2 bases and J by 3 bases, with 7 bases between. Data came from immunoSEQ multiplex PCR; TCRdb stores just in-frame clones and leaves some out. The sample carries 95,000 or so clones, over 75% recorded once. The chain has TRBV27 and TRBJ1-1; D not resolved. The receptor was isolated from an adult in good health. Source: peripheral blood, taken on day 0 of AZD1222 vaccination. Written as DNA, the CDR3 is TGTGCCAGCAGTTTACGGACCCACACTGAAGCTTTCTTT. This gives the protein CASSLRTHTEAFF.